The T cell receptor beta chain described here comes from a study of blood T cell repertoires in COVID-19. Background on the study: Acute and convalescent COVID-19 samples came from the United States, Italy and Spain.

The length of the CDR3 is 15 residues. The junction had 9 bases not matched to a gene; V was cut back by 5 bases and J by 11 bases. CDR1 and CDR2 from the germline V gene are KGHSH and LQKENI. In the source study's methods: Amplification of reference gene primers provided the estimated nucleated cell counts. The repertoire was sequenced with immunoSEQ multiplex PCR; TCRdb's copy has only in-frame clones and lacks some. The DNA was the basis for D and trimming; V, J and clone size are from that table. The repertoire consists of around 40,000 clones, with 88% occurring once and the leading ten covering roughly an eighth.

The chain recombines TRBV18 with TRBJ1-4, with 12 bases fitting TRBD1. The source of this sequence is a human donor in a cohort sampled during active COVID-19. What was sequenced was peripheral blood. The CDR3: CASSSGTGGEGKLFF. Here the CDR3 DNA reads TGTGCCAGCTCATCCGGGACAGGGGGCGAAGGTAAACTGTTTTTT.